The TCR beta chain described here comes from a study of PD-L1 blockade in urothelial cancer. Study-wide context: Male patients with bladder-origin urothelial cancer numbered about 85% of the roughly 29. Prior chemotherapy ranged from 0 to 3 regimens per patient. Blood samples contained a median around 140,000 T cells.

As for time point: pretreatment peripheral blood. This CDR3 has 11 residues. From germline, CDR1 is MNHEY and CDR2 SMNVEV (reference sequence). V was pared by 2 bases and J by 15 bases, with 11 bases between. Only one count was recorded for this clone. Each PCR received spiked synthetic TCR analog templates. Method: immunoSEQ multiplex PCR; TCRdb's copy keeps in-frame clones and lacks some. The data hold about 50,000 clones, with approximately 79% observed a single time. This TCR was sampled from a man aged 70 or older with urothelial cancer. The chain is built from TRBV27 and TRBJ2-1; D perhaps matches TRBD1 (6 bases). Here the sequenced sample was PBMCs, taken around atezolizumab (anti-PD-L1) treatment. This chain's CDR3 is CASSLGGPMFF. The CDR3, as DNA: TGTGCCAGCAGTTTAGGGGGCCCGATGTTCTTC.